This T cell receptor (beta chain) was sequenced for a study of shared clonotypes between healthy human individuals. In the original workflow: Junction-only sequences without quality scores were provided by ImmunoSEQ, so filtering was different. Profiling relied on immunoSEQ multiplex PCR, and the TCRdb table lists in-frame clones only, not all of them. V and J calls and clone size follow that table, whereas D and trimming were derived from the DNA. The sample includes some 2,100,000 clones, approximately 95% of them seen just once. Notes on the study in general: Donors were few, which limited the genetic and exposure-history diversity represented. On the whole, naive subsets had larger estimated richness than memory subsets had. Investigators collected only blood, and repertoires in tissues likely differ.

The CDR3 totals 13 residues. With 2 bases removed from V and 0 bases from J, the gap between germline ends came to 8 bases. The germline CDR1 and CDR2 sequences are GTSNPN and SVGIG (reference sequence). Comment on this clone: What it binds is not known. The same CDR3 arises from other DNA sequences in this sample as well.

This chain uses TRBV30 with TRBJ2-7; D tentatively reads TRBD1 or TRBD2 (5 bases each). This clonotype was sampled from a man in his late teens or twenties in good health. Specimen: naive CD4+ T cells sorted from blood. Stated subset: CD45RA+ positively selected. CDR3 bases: TGTGCCTGGAGTCCGGGGCGCTCCTACGAGCAGTACTTC. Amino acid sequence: CAWSPGRSYEQYF. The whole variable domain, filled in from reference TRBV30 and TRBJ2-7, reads SQTIHQWPATLVQPVGSPLSLECTVEGTSNPNLYWYRQAAGRGLQLLFYSVGIGQISSEVPQNLSASRPQDRQFILSSKKLLLSDSGFYLCAWSPGRSYEQYFGPGTRLTVT.